One sample yielded the 2 T cell receptor beta chains listed below, sequenced in a study of Ad26.COV2.S vaccination and SARS-CoV-2 variants. As for treatment: around 19 received Ad26.COV2.S at low or high dose, single or two shots; several received placebo; per-sample allocation not given. Samples were taken on day 63 after the first vaccine or placebo injection. Sequencing was performed with immunoSEQ multiplex PCR; in TCRdb, only in-frame clones are kept and a portion is missing. The table includes about 680,000 clones, roughly 90% detected once. Source: peripheral blood, taken in a trial of Ad26.COV2.S vaccine versus placebo. These TCRs come from a person aged 18-65 years who received the Ad26.COV2.S COVID-19 vaccine or a placebo.

This chain uses TRBV29-1 with TRBJ1-2; D may be TRBD1 (6 bases). Trimming cost V 8 bases and J 8 bases, with 15 bases left between them. The CDR3 is made up of 11 amino acids. The germline CDR1 and CDR2 sequences are SQVTM and ANQGSEA. This CDR3 is CSIRPRGGYTF. DNA of the CDR3: TGCAGCATTCGGCCCAGGGGAGGCTACACCTTC.

This clone occurred a few times. The chain has TRBV2 and TRBJ1-2; D might be TRBD1 (5 bases). CDR1 and CDR2 (germline): SNHLY, FYNNEI. The CDR3 totals 13 residues. V was clipped by 7 bases and J by 4 bases, with 13 bases between them. CDR3 in amino acids: CASTGERGYGYTF. The CDR3 bases are TGTGCCAGCACGGGGGAGAGAGGCTATGGCTACACCTTC.